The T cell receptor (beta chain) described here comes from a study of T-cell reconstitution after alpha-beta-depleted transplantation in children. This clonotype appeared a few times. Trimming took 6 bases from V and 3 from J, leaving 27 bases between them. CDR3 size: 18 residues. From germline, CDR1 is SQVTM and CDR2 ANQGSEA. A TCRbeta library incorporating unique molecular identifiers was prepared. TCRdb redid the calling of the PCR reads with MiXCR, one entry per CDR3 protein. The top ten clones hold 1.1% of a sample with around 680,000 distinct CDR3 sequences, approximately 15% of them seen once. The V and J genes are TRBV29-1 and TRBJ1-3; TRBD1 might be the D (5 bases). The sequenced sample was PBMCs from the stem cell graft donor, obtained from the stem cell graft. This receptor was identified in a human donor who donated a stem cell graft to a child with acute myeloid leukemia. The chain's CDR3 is CSVRGTAGPRQFGNTIYF. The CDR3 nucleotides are TGCAGCGTCCGAGGGACGGCCGGCCCCAGGCAGTTTGGAAACACCATATATTTT. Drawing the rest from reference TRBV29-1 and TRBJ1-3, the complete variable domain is SAVISQKPSRDICQRGTSLTIQCQVDSQVTMMFWYRQQPGQSLTLIATANQGSEATYESGFVIDKFPISRPNLTFSTLTVSNMSPEDSSIYLCSVRGTAGPRQFGNTIYFGEGSWLTVV.